This T cell receptor (beta chain) is drawn from a study of shared clonotypes between healthy human individuals (dated by TCRdb to the early 2020s). Study-wide context: A few men and a couple of women, aged 18 to 49 years, made up the cohort. For each donor, CD4 naive and CD4 memory were each given three plates, CD8 naive was given two plates, and CD8 memory was given one plate. The study deeply sequenced blood TCR repertoires of several healthy adults to estimate repertoire size and the extent of clonotype sharing between individuals. Libraries were prepared and TCR repertoires were sequenced by different laboratories using diverse techniques, in order to increase sequencing depth and limit assay-specific biases. Each donor's leukapheresis produced roughly between about 0.8 and 8.9 billion PBMCs.

The donors were healthy, HIV-negative adults with no recently reported acute infections or vaccinations. All donors were Caucasian adults living in Nashville, Tennessee, USA. CD4+ T cells were enriched by magnetic negative selection; naive cells were then positively selected on CD45RA, and the negative fraction formed the memory subset. After blood collection by leukapheresis, PBMCs were isolated using Ficoll-Histopaque density gradient centrifugation and then cryopreserved in the vapor phase of liquid nitrogen. Analytical flow cytometry was used to check the purity and quantity of every magnetically sorted T cell population. From each sorted fraction, genomic DNA was isolated and quantified by UV absorbance on a Nanodrop 2000c. As regards this clone: There is no known antigen for this receptor. Base-call qualities are not available, and no considerably larger clone is one nucleotide away. Other DNA sequences of this sample code for an identical CDR3.

V loses 2 bases of germline sequence and J loses 5 bases, and the interval between the two ends is 10 bases. From its cysteine to its phenylalanine, the CDR3 spans 13 amino acids. Of all the DNA, just the CDR3 is kept, 39 bases in frame from base 1. The germline V gene gives CDR1 as SGHRS and CDR2 as YFSETQ. Using the deep immunoSEQ assay, TCR CDR3 regions were amplified from genomic DNA by multiplex PCR. Extracted genomic DNA from each cell subset was distributed evenly across all wells of several immunoSEQ 96-well plates, and each plate was treated as a replicate. For sorted subsets, each replicate PCR was loaded with approximately 0.2 ug genomic DNA, equivalent to approximately 33,000 T cell genomes. The purified libraries were quantified using a Qubit 3.0 fluorometer, sized with a Bioanalyzer 2100, and then quantified again using the KAPA Library Quantification kit. Every immunoSEQ 96-well plate was sequenced on a dedicated single-read 150-cycle Illumina NextSeq 550 flow cell. Per the source publication's procedure: Because the immunoSEQ output included only junctional sequences and no quality scores, the filtering could not be the same as the filtering used for full-length reads. Sequences were annotated with PyIR, a Python wrapper for IgBLAST v1.9, and V/J genes and CDR3 were assigned using IMGT germline references. Reads were removed for weak V/J assignments (E-value above 1e-6), missing CDR3, stop codons, out-of-frame junctions, or ambiguous translated residues. V3J clonotypes were defined as sequences sharing an identical inferred V gene, J gene, and CDR3 amino acid sequence. Percentage overlap between repertoires was computed as shared unique clonotypes divided by the size of the smaller repertoire. Repertoire richness was assessed with RTK rarefaction, the Chao1 estimator, and Recon v2.1 estimates of unobserved clonotypes. OLGA was used to compute generation probabilities for all TCRbeta clonotypes that the gDNA method yielded from a few donors. Sourced from immuneACCESS, this table was stored by TCRdb with only in-frame sequences that have V and J called. A share of the clones is absent; for the studies checked, an unresolved V gene accounts for under half, and the remainder has no known explanation. For V, J and clone size, that table is used; D and trimming come from the DNA. The sample table holds some 1 million clones, of which under 80% were seen once. The ten most abundant clones make up approximately 1.5% of the sample.

What the authors observed across the whole study: Pairwise subsampling indicated that sequencing depth was expected to affect the degree of clonotype sharing among donors. Across a few donors, about 4.5% of naive CD4, approximately 3.6% of naive CD8, 2% to 2.5% of memory CD4, and approximately 0.42% of memory CD8 clonotypes were shared. Higher generation probabilities were observed for clonotypes shared by all four sorted-subset donors than for non-shared clonotypes. Because the study included a small number of donors, the genetic and exposure-history diversity represented was limited. Only blood was sampled, and tissue TCR repertoires likely differ from those in blood. Even with the large sequencing depth, rarefaction of the sorted-subset datasets indicated that sequencing was incomplete. Larger estimated clonotype richness was generally found for naive subsets than for memory subsets.

The chain couples TRBV5-1 to TRBJ2-5, with a weak D call of TRBD2 (6 bases match). This sequence was found in a man between 18 and 29 years old in good health. Sequencing was performed on memory CD4+ T cells sorted from blood. The cell subset or site tag for this specimen amounts to: CD45RA-negative fraction. The encoded CDR3 is CASSFGGTETQYF. The DNA reads as follows: TGCGCCAGCAGCTTTGGCGGGACCGAGACCCAGTACTTC.